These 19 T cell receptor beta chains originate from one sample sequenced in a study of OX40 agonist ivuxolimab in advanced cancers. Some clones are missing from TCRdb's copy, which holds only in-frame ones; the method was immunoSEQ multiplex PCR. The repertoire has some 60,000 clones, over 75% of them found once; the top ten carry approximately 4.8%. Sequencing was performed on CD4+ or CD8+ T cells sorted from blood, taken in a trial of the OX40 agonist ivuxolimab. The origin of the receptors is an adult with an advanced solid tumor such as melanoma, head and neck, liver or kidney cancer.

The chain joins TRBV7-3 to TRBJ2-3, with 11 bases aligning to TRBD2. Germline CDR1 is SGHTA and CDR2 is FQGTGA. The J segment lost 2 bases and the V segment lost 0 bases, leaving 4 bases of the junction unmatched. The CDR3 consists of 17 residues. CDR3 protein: CASSLTVAGGLTDTQYF. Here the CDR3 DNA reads TGTGCCAGCAGCTTAACTGTAGCGGGGGGGCTCACAGATACGCAGTATTTT.

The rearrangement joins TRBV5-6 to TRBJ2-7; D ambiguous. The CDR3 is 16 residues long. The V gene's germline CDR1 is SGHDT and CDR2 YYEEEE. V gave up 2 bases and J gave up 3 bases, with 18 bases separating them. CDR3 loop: CASSLVPTSVHYEQYF. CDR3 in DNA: TGTGCCAGCAGCTTAGTCCCCACTTCTGTACACTACGAGCAGTACTTC.

The CDR3 sequence: CASSLWEKETQYF. CDR3 in DNA: TGTGCCAGCAGCTTGTGGGAGAAAGAGACCCAGTACTTC. The J gene is TRBJ2-5, the V gene TRBV11-2; tentative D call: TRBD2 (5 bases). From germline, CDR1 is SGHAT and CDR2 FQNNGV. The CDR3 runs to 13 residues. Trimming stripped 3 bases from V and 3 bases from J, with 8 bases between.

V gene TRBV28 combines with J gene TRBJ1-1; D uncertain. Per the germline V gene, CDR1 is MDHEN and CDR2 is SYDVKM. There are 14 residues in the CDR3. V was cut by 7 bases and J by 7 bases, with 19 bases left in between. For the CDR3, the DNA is TGTGCCAGCACCCCGGCGATAGGGTTAGTTGAAGCTTTCTTT. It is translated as CASTPAIGLVEAFF. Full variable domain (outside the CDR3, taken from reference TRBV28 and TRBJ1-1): DVKVTQSSRYLVKRTGEKVFLECVQDMDHENMFWYRQDPGLGLRLIYFSYDVKMKEKGDIPEGYSVSREKKERFSLILESASTNQTSMYLCASTPAIGLVEAFFGQGTRLTVV.

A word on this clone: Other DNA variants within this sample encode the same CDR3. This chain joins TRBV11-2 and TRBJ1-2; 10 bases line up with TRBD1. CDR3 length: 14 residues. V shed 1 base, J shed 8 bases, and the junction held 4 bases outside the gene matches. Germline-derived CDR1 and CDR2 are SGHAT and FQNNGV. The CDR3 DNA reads TGTGCCAGCAGCTTAGGACAGGGGGCCCGAGGCTACACCTTC. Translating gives CASSLGQGARGYTF.

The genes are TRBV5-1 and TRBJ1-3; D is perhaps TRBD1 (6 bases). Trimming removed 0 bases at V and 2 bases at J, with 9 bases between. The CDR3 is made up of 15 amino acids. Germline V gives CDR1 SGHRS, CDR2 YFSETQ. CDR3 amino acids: CASSLDGGTGNTIYF. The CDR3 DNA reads TGCGCCAGCAGCTTGGACGGGGGCACTGGAAACACCATATATTTT.

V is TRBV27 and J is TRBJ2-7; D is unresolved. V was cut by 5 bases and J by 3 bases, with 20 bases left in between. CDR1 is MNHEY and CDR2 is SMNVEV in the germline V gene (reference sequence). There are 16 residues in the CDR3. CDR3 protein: CASSPELGAIGYEQYF. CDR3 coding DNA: TGTGCCAGCAGTCCAGAACTGGGTGCGATTGGCTACGAGCAGTACTTC.

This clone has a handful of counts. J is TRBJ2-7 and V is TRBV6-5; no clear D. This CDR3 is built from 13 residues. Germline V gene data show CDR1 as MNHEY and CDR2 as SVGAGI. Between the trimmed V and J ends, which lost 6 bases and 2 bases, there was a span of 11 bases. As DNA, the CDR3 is TGTGCCAGCAGCCAAACAGCGACCTACGAGCAGTACTTC. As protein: CASSQTATYEQYF.

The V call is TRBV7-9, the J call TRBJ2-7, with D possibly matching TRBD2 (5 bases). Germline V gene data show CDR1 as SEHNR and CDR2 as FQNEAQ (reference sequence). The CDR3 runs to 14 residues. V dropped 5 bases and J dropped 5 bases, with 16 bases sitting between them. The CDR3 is CASSPRTSDDEQYF. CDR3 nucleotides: TGTGCCAGCAGCCCCCGGACTTCCGATGACGAGCAGTACTTC.

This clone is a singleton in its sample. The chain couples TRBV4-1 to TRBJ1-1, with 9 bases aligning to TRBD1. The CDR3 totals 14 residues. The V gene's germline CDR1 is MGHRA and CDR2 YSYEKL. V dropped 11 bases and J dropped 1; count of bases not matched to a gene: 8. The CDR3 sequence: CASKPGQGNTEAFF. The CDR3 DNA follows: TGCGCCTCCAAGCCGGGACAGGGGAACACTGAAGCTTTCTTT.

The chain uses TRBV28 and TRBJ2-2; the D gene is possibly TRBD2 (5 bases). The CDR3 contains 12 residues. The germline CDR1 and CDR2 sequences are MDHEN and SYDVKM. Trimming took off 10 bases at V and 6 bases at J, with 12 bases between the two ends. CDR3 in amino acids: CATRQEAGELFF. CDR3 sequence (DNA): TGTGCCACAAGGCAGGAGGCCGGGGAGCTGTTTTTT.

CDR3 in amino acids: CSASEGETQYF. In DNA form, the CDR3 reads TGCAGTGCTAGTGAGGGGGAGACCCAGTACTTC. J is TRBJ2-5 and V is TRBV20-1; D is perhaps TRBD1 or TRBD2 (5 bases each). In germline, CDR1 is DFQATT, CDR2 SNEGSKA (reference sequence). Trimming took 3 bases from V and 5 from J, leaving 7 bases between them. The CDR3 consists of 11 residues.

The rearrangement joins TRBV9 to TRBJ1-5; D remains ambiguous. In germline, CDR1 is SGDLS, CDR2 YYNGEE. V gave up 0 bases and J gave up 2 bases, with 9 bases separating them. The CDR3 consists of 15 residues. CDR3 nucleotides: TGTGCCAGCAGCGTAGGGGGATGGCGCAATCAGCCCCAGCATTTT. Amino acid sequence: CASSVGGWRNQPQHF.

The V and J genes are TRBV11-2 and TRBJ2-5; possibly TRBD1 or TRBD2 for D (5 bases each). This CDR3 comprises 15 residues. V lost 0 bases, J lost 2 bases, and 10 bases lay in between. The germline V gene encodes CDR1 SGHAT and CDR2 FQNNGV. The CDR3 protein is CASSLDRGEQETQYF. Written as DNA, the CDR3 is TGTGCCAGCAGCTTAGATCGAGGGGAGCAAGAGACCCAGTACTTC.

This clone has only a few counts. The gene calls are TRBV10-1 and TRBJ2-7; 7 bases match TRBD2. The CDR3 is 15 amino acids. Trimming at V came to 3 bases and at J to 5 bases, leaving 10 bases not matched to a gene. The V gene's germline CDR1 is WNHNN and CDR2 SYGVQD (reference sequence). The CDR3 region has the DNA TGCGCCAGCAGTGACGAAGGGGAGGGAGTCGACGAGCAGTACTTC. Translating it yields CASSDEGEGVDEQYF.

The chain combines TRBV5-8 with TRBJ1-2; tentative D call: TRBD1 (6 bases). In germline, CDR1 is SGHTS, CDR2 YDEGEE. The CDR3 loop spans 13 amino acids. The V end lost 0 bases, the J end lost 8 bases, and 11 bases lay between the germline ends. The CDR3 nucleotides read TGTGCCAGCAGCTTGGGCCCCGGGGGCGGCTACACCTTC. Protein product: CASSLGPGGGYTF.

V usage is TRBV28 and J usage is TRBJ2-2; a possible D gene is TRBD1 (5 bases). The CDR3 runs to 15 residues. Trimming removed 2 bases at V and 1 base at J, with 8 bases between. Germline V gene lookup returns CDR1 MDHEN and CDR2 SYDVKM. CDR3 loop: CASSLAGQNTGELFF. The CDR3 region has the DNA TGTGCCAGCAGTTTAGCAGGGCAGAACACCGGGGAGCTGTTTTTT.

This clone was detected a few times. DNA for the CDR3: TGTGCCAGCAGTTTAGGAGGTTTCAATCAGCCCCAGCATTTT. Translated, it gives CASSLGGFNQPQHF. The rearrangement joins TRBV28 to TRBJ1-5; D ambiguous. Trimming removed 2 bases from V and 3 bases from J, with 8 bases in between. There are 14 residues in the CDR3. CDR1 and CDR2 (germline): MDHEN, SYDVKM.

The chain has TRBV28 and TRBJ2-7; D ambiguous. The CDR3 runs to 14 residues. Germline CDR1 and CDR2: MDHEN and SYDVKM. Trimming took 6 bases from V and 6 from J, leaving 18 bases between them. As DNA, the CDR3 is TGTGCCAGCAGCGCACGCGGCCTCATAGGCGAGCAGTACTTC. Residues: CASSARGLIGEQYF.